This is a list of T cell receptor beta chains from one sample in a study of T-cell memory formation after mild COVID-19. TCRdb re-called the 5' RACE reads through MiXCR, storing one row per CDR3 protein. The profile shows some 150,000 distinct CDR3 sequences, about 19% of them singletons. Source material: PBMCs or a T cell subset sorted from them (not recorded which). Source of these receptors: an adult woman who had mild COVID-19 (a few samples of this study predate the infection). Cell type and time point are not known. Both conserved end residues are part of each CDR3. A D gene is named only where the DNA matches it firmly. Clone sizes are given selectively: once, few, many, or a class where the clone is expanded.

abundance	j_gene	v_gene	d_gene	CDR3nt	CDR3aa
few	TRBJ2-3	TRBV10-3	-	TGTGCCATCAGTGAGTCGGTTGTGGATACGCAGTATTTT	CAISESVVDTQYF
-	TRBJ1-5	TRBV7-2	-	TGTGCCAGCAGCTTAGGATTTACGGTGAATCAGCCCCAGCATTTT	CASSLGFTVNQPQHF
few	TRBJ1-1	TRBV9	-	TGTGCCAGCAGCGTAGAGCCGAACACTGAAGCTTTCTTT	CASSVEPNTEAFF
-	TRBJ1-2	TRBV29-1	-	TGCAGCGTTGTTAGCGGTCGGGGCTACACCTTC	CSVVSGRGYTF
few	TRBJ2-3	TRBV24-1	TRBD2	TGTGCCACCAGTGAGCTAGCGGGAGGGACAGATACGCAGTATTTT	CATSELAGGTDTQYF
many	TRBJ2-3	TRBV4-2	-	TGTGCCAGCAGCCAAGATTTGGGGGGCCCCCGCACAGATACGCAGTATTTT	CASSQDLGGPRTDTQYF
-	TRBJ1-1	TRBV20-1	-	TGCAGTGCTACATCAGGGACGGCCGACACTGAAGCTTTCTTT	CSATSGTADTEAFF
-	TRBJ2-3	TRBV11-2	-	TGTGCCAGCAGCTTCCGGTGGGGCACAGATACGCAGTATTTT	CASSFRWGTDTQYF
-	TRBJ2-7	TRBV12-3/TRBV12-4	-	TGTGCCAGCGGGGTCTCCTACGAGCAGTACTTC	CASGVSYEQYF
few	TRBJ1-1	TRBV6-6	TRBD1	TGTGCCATCCTCAACGGGGACAGGTCATTCGATACAACTGAAGCTTTCTTT	CAILNGDRSFDTTEAFF
-	TRBJ2-1	TRBV15	-	TGTGCCACCAGCAGAGATTGGTTGAATGAGCAGTTCTTC	CATSRDWLNEQFF
-	TRBJ2-5	TRBV2	TRBD2	TGTGCCTCCCAGCGGGGGCAAGAGACCCAGTACTTC	CASQRGQETQYF
-	TRBJ2-2	TRBV5-6	-	TGTGCCAGCAGCTCGCGCCCTTGGTCGAACACCGGGGAGCTGTTTTTT	CASSSRPWSNTGELFF
many	TRBJ2-3	TRBV5-6	TRBD2	TGTGCCAGCAGCTCCTTAGCGGGGGCCACAGATACGCAGTATTTT	CASSSLAGATDTQYF
-	TRBJ1-1	TRBV7-9	TRBD1	TGTGCCAGCAGCTTTTGGACAGGGGACACTGAAGCTTTCTTT	CASSFWTGDTEAFF
-	TRBJ1-1	TRBV3-1	-	TGTGCCAGCAGCCAAATCCTCCGGAACACTGAAGCTTTCTTT	CASSQILRNTEAFF
-	TRBJ2-1	TRBV7-9	-	TGTGCCAGCAGCTTAGCCTTTAGCCGGGGAAACTCCTACAATGAGCAGTTCTTC	CASSLAFSRGNSYNEQFF
-	TRBJ2-7	TRBV20-1	-	TGCAGTCCAAGGGGGGTGTACTTC	CSPRGVYF
-	TRBJ2-6	TRBV7-9	-	TGTGCCAGCGAACTTTCTGGGGCCAACGTCCTGACTTTC	CASELSGANVLTF
-	TRBJ1-1	TRBV12-3/TRBV12-4	-	TGTGCCAGCAGTACAGGGCGTAGACTGGGCACTGAAGCTTTCTTT	CASSTGRRLGTEAFF
-	TRBJ2-7	TRBV20-1	-	TGCAGTGCTAGAGACCCAGACACGTCCTACGAGCAGTACTTC	CSARDPDTSYEQYF
few	TRBJ2-3	TRBV10-3	-	TGTGCCATCTCGGTCGGGGGTACATCCACAGATACGCAGTATTTT	CAISVGGTSTDTQYF
-	TRBJ2-2	TRBV5-6	-	TGTGCCAGCGCAAGAACAGGGTCCACCGGGGAGCTGTTTTTT	CASARTGSTGELFF
-	TRBJ2-7	TRBV30	-	TGTGCCTGGAGTGTGGGGGACGAGCAGTACTTC	CAWSVGDEQYF
few	TRBJ1-1	TRBV20-1	-	TGCAGTGCTAGAGGCGCATACACTGAAGCTTTCTTT	CSARGAYTEAFF
few	TRBJ2-5	TRBV9	-	TGTGCCAGCAGCGTGCTGGGCCTAGAGGCAGGGACCCAGTACTTC	CASSVLGLEAGTQYF
-	TRBJ2-3	TRBV3-1	TRBD2	TGTGCCAGCAGTCAATCACTAGCGACAGATACGCAGTATTTT	CASSQSLATDTQYF
few	TRBJ2-2	TRBV6-2/TRBV6-3	-	TGTGCCAGCTCAAGGGGGGTGAACACCGGGGAGCTGTTTTTT	CASSRGVNTGELFF
few	TRBJ1-2	TRBV20-1	-	TGCAGTGCTAGAGATCGGCAAGGGCCCTTATATGGCTACACCTTC	CSARDRQGPLYGYTF
-	TRBJ2-7	TRBV12-3/TRBV12-4	TRBD1	TGTGCCAGCAGGATTGGACGACAGGGCGTATACGAGCAGTACTTC	CASRIGRQGVYEQYF
-	TRBJ1-3	TRBV28	-	TGTGCCAGCAGTTCAACGAACGGAAACACCATATATTTT	CASSSTNGNTIYF
few	TRBJ2-5	TRBV7-3	-	TGTGCCAGCAGCTTAAACAGGGAGGAGACCCAGTACTTC	CASSLNREETQYF
few	TRBJ1-2	TRBV10-3	TRBD1	TGTGCCATCACCCTTGGACAGGGAGGTGGCTACACCTTC	CAITLGQGGGYTF
-	TRBJ2-3	TRBV3-1	-	TGTGCCAGCAGCCAAGGTCACAGGGGCACAGATACGCAGTATTTT	CASSQGHRGTDTQYF
few	TRBJ1-1	TRBV2	-	TGTGCCAGCAGTGGGGAGGGCGGGACTGAAGCTTTCTTT	CASSGEGGTEAFF
few	TRBJ2-1	TRBV6-5	TRBD2	TGTGCCAGCAGTTACTTCAGCGGGAGGGTAGGGAATGAGCAGTTCTTC	CASSYFSGRVGNEQFF
-	TRBJ2-7	TRBV5-1	TRBD2	TGCGCCAGCAGTACTAGCGGGGGCTCCTCCTACGAGCAGTACTTC	CASSTSGGSSYEQYF
-	TRBJ2-1	TRBV27	TRBD2	TGTGCCAGCACAACTAGCGGCAATGAGCAGTTCTTC	CASTTSGNEQFF
medium-sized	TRBJ2-3	TRBV7-2	-	TGTGCCAGCAGCTTATCCGGGTTAGATACGCAGTATTTT	CASSLSGLDTQYF
-	TRBJ2-4	TRBV15	-	TGTGCCACCAGCAGAGATGGGAGGGGGACGGCCAAAAACATTCAGTACTTC	CATSRDGRGTAKNIQYF
-	TRBJ2-1	TRBV30	-	TGTGCCTGGAAACAGCCCCTTCCCTACAGTGAGCAGTTCTTC	CAWKQPLPYSEQFF